Presented here are 2 T cell receptor beta chains from one specimen sequenced in a study of identical twins. Using its own MiXCR run on the 5' RACE reads, TCRdb lists one record per CDR3 protein. The table includes about 240,000 distinct CDR3 sequences, about 11% detected once. The sequenced sample was memory T cells sorted from blood. The source of these receptors is a man aged 50 to 60 in good health.

The CDR3 reads CSAKPGSGELFF. The CDR3 DNA reads as TGCAGTGCCAAGCCCGGCTCCGGGGAGCTGTTTTTT. The chain is built from TRBV20-1 and TRBJ2-2; D unclear. The CDR3 runs to 12 residues. Trimming took 6 bases from V and 6 from J, leaving 11 bases between them. CDR1 is DFQATT, CDR2 SNEGSKA, per germline (reference sequence).

This clonotype was seen at least ten times. This chain uses TRBV5-1 with TRBJ2-5; no reliable D call. The germline gives CDR1 SGHRS, CDR2 YFSETQ. CDR3 length: 14 amino acids. V lost 3 bases to trimming and J lost 1 base, with 10 bases between them. Here the CDR3 reads CASSYLGIQETQYF. CDR3 nucleotides: TGCGCCAGCAGCTACCTCGGCATCCAAGAGACCCAGTACTTC.